These 21 T cell receptor beta chains were all obtained from the same sample, sequenced in a study of Graves' ophthalmopathy and Graves' hyperthyroidism. The sequenced template was RNA, covering the TCR beta CDR3 region. HTBI primers primed a first-round RT-PCR, and a second-round multiplex PCR followed. TCRdb used MiXCR to reprocess the multiplex PCR reads, holding one entry per CDR3 protein. The table records 450,000 to 600,000 distinct CDR3 sequences, under 45% of them present only once. The sample taken for sequencing was peripheral blood or thyroid tissue (not recorded which). These receptors were obtained from an adult man with Graves' hyperthyroidism.

The genes are TRBV20-1 and TRBJ1-6, with TRBD1 identical over 9 bases. The J segment lost 14 bases and the V segment lost 5 bases, leaving 10 bases of the junction unmatched. CDR3 length: 13 residues. CDR1 DFQATT and CDR2 SNEGSKA come from the germline V gene (reference sequence). The DNA for the CDR3 is TGCAGTGCTGGAGCGGGGACAGGGTCGTCCCTCCACTTT. It specifies CSAGAGTGSSLHF.

As regards this clonotype: The CDR3 end shows no conserved phenylalanine or tryptophan, and so a read error is likely. The DNA is omitted, as the CDR3 cannot be located on it reliably, and the CDR3 follows TCRdb's listing. This chain links TRBV9 with TRBJ2-4; the table assigns TRBD1, which was not confirmed against the DNA. Germline V lookup: CDR1 SGDLS, CDR2 YYNGEE. The CDR3 region is 9 residues in length, termini included. CDR3 region: CASSVDETG.

This chain connects TRBV12-3 or TRBV12-4 to TRBJ2-7; maybe TRBD1 (5 bases). This CDR3 is 15 amino acids long. V was clipped by 3 bases and J by 2 bases, with 14 bases between them. Here the CDR3 reads CASSFIQGSPYEQYF. CDR3 sequence (DNA): TGTGCCAGCAGTTTTATCCAGGGAAGCCCCTACGAGCAGTACTTC.

This chain uses TRBV7-9 with TRBJ1-1; D uncertain. V lost 5 bases, J lost 8 bases, and 15 bases lay in between. Per the germline V gene, CDR1 is SEHNR and CDR2 is FQNEAQ (reference sequence). This CDR3 contains 13 residues. CDR3 sequence: CASSKAIGIEAFF. In DNA, the CDR3 is TGTGCCAGCAGCAAAGCGATCGGGATAGAAGCTTTCTTT.

This clonotype showed up many times. The V gene is TRBV19, the J gene TRBJ1-1; the match to TRBD1 covers 7 bases. Germline values: CDR1 LNHDA, CDR2 SQIVND (reference sequence). Trimming took 10 bases from V and 0 from J; bases not matched to a gene: 5. CDR3 size: 13 residues. CDR3 nucleotides: TGTGCCATCGACAGGGCAATGAACACTGAAGCTTTCTTT. Translated, it gives CAIDRAMNTEAFF.

The chain links TRBV2 to TRBJ2-3, with D hard to call. V gave up 4 bases and J gave up 2 bases, with 10 bases separating them. Germline values: CDR1 SNHLY, CDR2 FYNNEI. The CDR3 extends over 14 amino acids. CDR3 DNA sequence: TGTGCCAGCAGTGGCCTAAGGCTCACAGATACGCAGTATTTT. This gives the protein CASSGLRLTDTQYF.

V gene TRBV2 combines with J gene TRBJ2-7; TRBD1 aligns across 10 bases. The CDR3 spans 15 residues. V dropped 2 bases and J dropped 11; count of bases not matched to a gene: 12. Germline lookup yields CDR1 SNHLY and CDR2 FYNNEI. The CDR3 loop reads CASSEQGDRGRPKYF. CDR3 bases: TGTGCCAGCAGTGAACAGGGAGACAGGGGGCGACCTAAGTACTTC.

This clonotype was seen repeatedly, ten times or more. The chain recombines TRBV14 with TRBJ2-6, with D unclear. The CDR3 runs 14 residues. Germline CDR1 reads SGHDN; CDR2 reads FVKESK. Deletions cut 4 bases from V and 3 bases from J, with 7 bases between. CDR3 amino acids: CASSRGFGANVLTF. CDR3 nucleotides: TGTGCCAGCAGCCGCGGTTTTGGGGCCAACGTCCTGACTTTC. The full variable domain, its missing parts supplied by reference TRBV14 and TRBJ2-6, is EAGVTQFPSHSVIEKGQTVTLRCDPISGHDNLYWYRRVMGKEIKFLLHFVKESKQDESGMPNNRFLAERTGGTYSTLKVQPAELEDSGVYFCASSRGFGANVLTFGAGSRLTVL.

This clonotype has ten or more counts. The chain has TRBV11-2 and TRBJ2-7, with D possibly called TRBD1 or TRBD2 (6 bases each). This CDR3 comprises 18 residues. From germline, CDR1 is SGHAT and CDR2 FQNNGV. V gave up 1 base and J gave up 3 bases, with 22 bases separating them. CDR3 in amino acids: CASSLAVLTGAAFYEQYF. The DNA of the CDR3 is TGTGCCAGCAGCTTAGCCGTGTTAACGGGGGCGGCCTTCTACGAGCAGTACTTC.

The chain's CDR3 is CASSGSQGANSPLHF. For the CDR3, the DNA is TGTGCCAGCAGTGGCTCACAGGGGGCCAATTCACCCCTCCACTTT. The chain uses TRBV12-3 or TRBV12-4 and TRBJ1-6; 9 nucleotides line up with TRBD1. Trimming at V came to 5 bases and at J to 7 bases, leaving 6 bases not matched to a gene. The CDR3 extends over 15 amino acids.

Ten or more counts support this clonotype. The genes are TRBV7-8 and TRBJ1-1; TRBD1 aligns across 8 bases. Trimming removed 4 bases from V and 1 base from J; junction bases left unmatched: 5. CDR1 is SGHVS, CDR2 FQNEAQ, per germline. The CDR3 runs 15 residues. CDR3 coding DNA: TGTGCCAGCAGCTGGGGAGGGACAGGGAACACTGAAGCTTTCTTT. This translates into CASSWGGTGNTEAFF.

This clonotype has ten or more counts. The chain couples TRBV7-7 to TRBJ1-1, with no clear D. The germline V gene has CDR1 SSHAT and CDR2 FNYEAQ (reference sequence). The CDR3 spans 13 residues. The ends were cut back, 1 base at V and 4 bases at J, with 7 bases in the middle. The DNA of the CDR3 is TGTGCCAGCAGCTTAGGGAAGGGCACTGAAGCTTTCTTT. Amino acids: CASSLGKGTEAFF.

This clonotype was detected many times. J is TRBJ2-7 and V is TRBV5-1; TRBD2 matches 7 bases. The CDR3 runs to 15 residues. Germline V gene lookup returns CDR1 SGHRS and CDR2 YFSETQ. The J segment lost 0 bases and the V segment lost 1 base, leaving 4 bases of the junction unmatched. The CDR3 loop reads CASSLTGGSSYEQYF. CDR3 bases: TGCGCCAGCAGCTTGACGGGAGGAAGCTCCTACGAGCAGTACTTC.

This clonotype was recorded once. A much larger clone is a single base away; this may be a read error. The gene calls are TRBV4-1 and TRBJ2-7, with TRBD1 as a possible D gene (6 bases). Trimming stripped 3 bases from V and 3 bases from J, with 15 bases between. Germline V gene sequence: CDR1 MGHRA, CDR2 YSYEKL. CDR3 length equals 15 residues. The DNA for the CDR3 is TGCGCCAGCAGCCAGGGGGTGCAACAGGGCTACGAGCAGTACTTC. It is translated as CASSQGVQQGYEQYF.

This clonotype was recorded at least ten times. This chain links TRBV4-2 with TRBJ2-7, with D unresolved. V lost 0 bases to trimming and J lost 2 bases, with 8 bases between them. The CDR3 sequence is 14 residues long. Germline V lookup: CDR1 LGHNA, CDR2 YNFKEQ. Here the CDR3 DNA reads TGTGCCAGCAGCCAAGAGACACTTACCTACGAGCAGTACTTC. Residues: CASSQETLTYEQYF.

This clonotype was observed many times. The chain uses TRBV20-1 and TRBJ2-7; 9 positions agree with TRBD2. Per the germline V gene, CDR1 is DFQATT and CDR2 is SNEGSKA (reference sequence). CDR3 size: 15 residues. V dropped 0 bases and J dropped 4; count of bases not matched to a gene: 7. The CDR3 DNA follows: TGCAGTGCTAGAGATGCCCAGCGGGAGGCTTACGAGCAGTACTTC. Translating it yields CSARDAQREAYEQYF.

In this sample, this clonotype turned up many times. This rearrangement joins TRBV7-6 to TRBJ2-7; no firm D call. Germline CDR1 reads SGHVS; CDR2 reads FNYEAQ. The CDR3 has 15 amino acids. Trimming shortened V by 4 bases and J by 4 bases, and 17 bases separated the two germline ends. For the CDR3, the DNA is TGTGCCAGCAGCTCAAGAAGTAAACCCTCATACGAGCAGTACTTC. The encoded protein is CASSSRSKPSYEQYF.

This clonotype was found many times. This sequence joins TRBV6-2 or TRBV6-3 and TRBJ1-1, with a weak D call TRBD1 (6 bases). Germline V gives CDR1 MNHEY, CDR2 SVGEGT. Trimming stripped 2 bases from V and 1 base from J, with 14 bases between. This CDR3 contains 16 residues. DNA for the CDR3: TGTGCCAGCAGTTACGGCGGAGGGGGAACGAACACTGAAGCTTTCTTT. Translation gives CASSYGGGGTNTEAFF.

This chain uses TRBV24-1 with TRBJ1-1, with D possibly being TRBD1 (5 bases). The V and J ends lost 2 bases and 7 bases respectively, with 22 bases between them. CDR3 size: 17 residues. CDR1 KGHDR and CDR2 SFDVKD come from the germline V gene. The CDR3 bases are TGTGCCACCAGTGATTCCGTTCTAGCGGGGGGGTACAATGAAGCTTTCTTT. Encoded protein: CATSDSVLAGGYNEAFF.

The V call is TRBV7-2, the J call TRBJ1-1; D uncertain. This CDR3 spans 14 amino acids. Germline V lookup: CDR1 SGHTA, CDR2 FQGNSA. With 5 bases removed from V and 6 bases from J, the gap between germline ends came to 16 bases. The CDR3 bases are TGTGCCAGCAGCAAACTAGCGGGAAGGCCTGAAGCTTTCTTT. Amino acids: CASSKLAGRPEAFF.

On this clonotype itself: A junction boundary mismatches the germline segment, possibly from a read error. The rearrangement uses TRBV7-8 and TRBJ1-4; 11 bases line up with TRBD1. This CDR3 has 20 amino acids. Per the germline V gene, CDR1 is SGHVS and CDR2 is FQNEAQ. The CDR3 sequence is CASSTWPDRGRIPTSEKLFF. The CDR3 DNA reads as TGTGCCAGCAGCACTTGGCCGGACAGGGGGCGCATTCCAACTAGTGAAAAACTGTTTTTT.